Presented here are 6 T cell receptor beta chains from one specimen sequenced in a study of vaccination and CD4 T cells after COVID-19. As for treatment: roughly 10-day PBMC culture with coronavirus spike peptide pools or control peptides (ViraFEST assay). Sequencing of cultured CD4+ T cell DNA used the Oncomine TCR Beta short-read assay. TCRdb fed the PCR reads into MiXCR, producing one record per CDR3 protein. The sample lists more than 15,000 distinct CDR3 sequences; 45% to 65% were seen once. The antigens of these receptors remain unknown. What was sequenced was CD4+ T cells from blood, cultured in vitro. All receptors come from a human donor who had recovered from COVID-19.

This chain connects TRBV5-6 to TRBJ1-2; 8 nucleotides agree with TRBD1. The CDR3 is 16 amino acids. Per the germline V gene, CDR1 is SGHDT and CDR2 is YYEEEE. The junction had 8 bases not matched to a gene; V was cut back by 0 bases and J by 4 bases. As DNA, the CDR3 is TGTGCCAGCAGCTTGGGTGGCAGGGGGCTTGGCTATGGCTACACCTTC. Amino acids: CASSLGGRGLGYGYTF.

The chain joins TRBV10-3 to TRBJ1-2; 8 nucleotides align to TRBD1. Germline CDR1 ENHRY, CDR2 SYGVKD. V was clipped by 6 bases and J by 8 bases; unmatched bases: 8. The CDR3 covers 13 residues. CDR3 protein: CAISEDREEGYTF. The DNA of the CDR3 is TGTGCCATCAGCGAGGACAGGGAAGAAGGCTACACCTTC.

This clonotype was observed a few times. The CDR3 DNA is TGTGCCAGCAGCCCTGGAGGGGCCCGGTTCACCGGGGAGCTGTTTTTT. Translating gives CASSPGGARFTGELFF. The genes are TRBV7-2 and TRBJ2-2; D is possibly TRBD2 (6 bases). Germline V gene lookup returns CDR1 SGHTA and CDR2 FQGNSA. V lost 5 bases to trimming and J lost 4 bases, with 17 bases between them. The CDR3 has 16 residues.

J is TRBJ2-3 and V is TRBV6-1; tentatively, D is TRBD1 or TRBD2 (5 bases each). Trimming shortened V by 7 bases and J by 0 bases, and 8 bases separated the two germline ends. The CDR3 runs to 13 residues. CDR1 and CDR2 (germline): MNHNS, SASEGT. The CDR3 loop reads CASKGPSTDTQYF. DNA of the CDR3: TGTGCCAGCAAGGGACCTAGCACAGATACGCAGTATTTT.

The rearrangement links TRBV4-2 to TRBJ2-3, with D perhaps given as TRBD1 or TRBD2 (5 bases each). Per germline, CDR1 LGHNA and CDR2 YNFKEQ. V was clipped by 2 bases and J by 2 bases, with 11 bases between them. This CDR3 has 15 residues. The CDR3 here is CASSQRDRSTDTQYF. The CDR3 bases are TGTGCCAGCAGCCAAAGGGACCGTTCCACAGATACGCAGTATTTT.

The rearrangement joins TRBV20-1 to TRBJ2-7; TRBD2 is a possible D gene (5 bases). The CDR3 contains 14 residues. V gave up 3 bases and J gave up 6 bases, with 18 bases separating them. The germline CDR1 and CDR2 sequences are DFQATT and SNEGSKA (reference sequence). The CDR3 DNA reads TGCAGTGCTAGGGAACTAGAGGTTCGTTCCGAGCAGTACTTC. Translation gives CSARELEVRSEQYF.